Shown below are 8 T cell receptor beta chains from a single sample sequenced in a study of blood T cells in healthy people across ages. A J-beta primer mix and a sample-barcoded 5' primer were used in a second PCR of about 7 to 12 cycles. TCRdb independently ran MiXCR on the 5' RACE reads; one entry per CDR3 protein. Of some 890,000 distinct CDR3 sequences in the sample, about 27% were seen once. These data were likewise used in another study, on T cells of mothers and their children.

The sample taken for sequencing was blood. All receptors come from a woman in her 40s in good health.

The rearrangement joins TRBV6-2 or TRBV6-3 to TRBJ2-1, with D tentatively TRBD1 (6 bases). V lost 0 bases and J lost 8, with 8 bases in between. The germline gives CDR1 MNHEY, CDR2 SVGEGT. This CDR3 region has 13 residues. In nucleotides, the CDR3 is TGTGCCAGCAGTTACTCAGGGGGACATGAGCAGTTCTTC. Translating gives CASSYSGGHEQFF.

Notes on this clonotype: Compared with germline, one end of the junction differs, possibly owing to a read error. The V call is TRBV6-2 or TRBV6-3, the J call TRBJ2-7; D perhaps matches TRBD2 (5 bases). This CDR3 is 14 amino acids long. Germline V lookup: CDR1 MNHEY, CDR2 SVGEGT. The CDR3 loop is CGSTLGAENYEQYF. DNA of the CDR3: TGTGGCAGCACTTTGGGAGCGGAGAACTACGAGCAGTACTTC.

This clonotype was picked up many times. The rearrangement uses TRBV7-2 and TRBJ2-3; no reliable D call. Per germline, CDR1 SGHTA and CDR2 FQGNSA. Between the trimmed V and J ends, which lost 4 bases and 5 bases, there was a span of 10 bases. The CDR3 loop spans 13 amino acids. CDR3 sequence (DNA): TGTGCCAGCAGCTCCACACTGGGAGATACGCAGTATTTT. It encodes CASSSTLGDTQYF.

The rearrangement links TRBV13 to TRBJ2-7; possible D gene TRBD1, 6 bases. Germline CDR1 PRHDT, CDR2 FYEKMQ (reference sequence). CDR3 length: 15 amino acids. V was pared by 6 bases and J by 3 bases, with 18 bases between. The CDR3 nucleotides are TGTGCCAGCAGAATCCGAACAGGGTACAGCTACGAGCAGTACTTC. Translation: CASRIRTGYSYEQYF.

This chain links TRBV7-2 with TRBJ1-4; D remains unclear. CDR1 and CDR2 from the germline V gene are SGHTA and FQGNSA. The CDR3 is 14 residues long. The CDR3: CVGSFQPTNEKLFF. CDR3 DNA sequence: TGTGTCGGCAGCTTCCAGCCAACTAATGAAAAACTGTTTTTT.

V usage is TRBV12-3 or TRBV12-4 and J usage is TRBJ1-3; D is possibly TRBD1 (5 bases). The CDR3 extends over 15 amino acids. Trimming cost V 7 bases and J 0 bases, with 13 bases left between them. The CDR3: CASTPGRFSGNTIYF. The CDR3 DNA sequence: TGTGCCAGCACCCCGGGACGGTTCTCTGGAAACACCATATATTTT.

In regard to this clonotype: An end of the junction differs from the germline gene, which may be a read error. The chain carries TRBV5-1 and TRBJ1-5; no clear D gene. This CDR3 is 13 amino acids long. CDR1 is SGHRS, CDR2 YFSETQ, per germline. The CDR3 protein is CASSLDVNQPRHF. In DNA, the CDR3 is TGCGCCAGCAGCCTGGACGTTAATCAGCCCCGGCATTTT.

A remark on this clonotype: A much bigger clone sits one base away, suggesting this may be a read error. This chain uses TRBV12-3 or TRBV12-4 with TRBJ2-5; D gene uncertain. The CDR3 extends over 13 amino acids. CDR3: CASSFYRQETRYF. The CDR3 nucleotides are TGTGCCAGCAGTTTTTATAGGCAAGAGACCCGGTACTTC.